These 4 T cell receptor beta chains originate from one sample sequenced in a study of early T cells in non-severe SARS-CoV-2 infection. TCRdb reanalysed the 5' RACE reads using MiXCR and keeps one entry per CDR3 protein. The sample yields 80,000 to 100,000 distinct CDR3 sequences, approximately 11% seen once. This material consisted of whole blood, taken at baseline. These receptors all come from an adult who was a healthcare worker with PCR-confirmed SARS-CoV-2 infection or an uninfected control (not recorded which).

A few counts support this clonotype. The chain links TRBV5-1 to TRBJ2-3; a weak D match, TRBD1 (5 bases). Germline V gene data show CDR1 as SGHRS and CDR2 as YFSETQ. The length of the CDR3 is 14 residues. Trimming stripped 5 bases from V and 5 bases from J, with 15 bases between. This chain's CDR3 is CASRIGVSEDTQYF. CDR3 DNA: TGCGCCAGCAGAATAGGGGTTTCGGAAGATACGCAGTATTTT.

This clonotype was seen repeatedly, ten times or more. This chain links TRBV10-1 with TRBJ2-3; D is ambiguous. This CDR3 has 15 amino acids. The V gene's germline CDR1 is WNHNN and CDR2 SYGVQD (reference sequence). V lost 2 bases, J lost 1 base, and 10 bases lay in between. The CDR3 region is CASSEAPGRTDTQYF. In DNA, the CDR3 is TGCGCCAGCAGTGAGGCGCCGGGCCGCACAGATACGCAGTATTTT.

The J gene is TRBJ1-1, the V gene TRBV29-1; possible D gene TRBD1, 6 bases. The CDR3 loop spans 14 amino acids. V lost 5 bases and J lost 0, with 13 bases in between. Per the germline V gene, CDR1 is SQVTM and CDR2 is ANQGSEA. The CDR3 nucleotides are TGCAGCGTTTACAGACAGGTTATGAACACTGAAGCTTTCTTT. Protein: CSVYRQVMNTEAFF. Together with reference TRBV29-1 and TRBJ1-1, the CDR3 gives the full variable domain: SAVISQKPSRDICQRGTSLTIQCQVDSQVTMMFWYRQQPGQSLTLIATANQGSEATYESGFVIDKFPISRPNLTFSTLTVSNMSPEDSSIYLCSVYRQVMNTEAFFGQGTRLTVV.

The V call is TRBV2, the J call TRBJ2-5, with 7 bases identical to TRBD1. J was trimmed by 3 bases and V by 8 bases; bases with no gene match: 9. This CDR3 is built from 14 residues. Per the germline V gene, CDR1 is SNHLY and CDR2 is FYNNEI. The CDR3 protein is CASGWGTEEETQYF. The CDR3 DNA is TGTGCCAGCGGGTGGGGGACAGAGGAAGAGACCCAGTACTTC.